What follows are 9 T cell receptor beta chains derived from one specimen sequenced in a study of cytomegalovirus exposure and HLA in healthy donors. The PCR had 60 Vbeta and 13 Jbeta primers. Method: immunoSEQ multiplex PCR; TCRdb's copy keeps in-frame clones and lacks some. The repertoire has roughly 200,000 clones, over 80% of them found once; the top ten carry roughly 0.71%. The specimen was PBMCs. These receptor sequences come from a boy between 2 and 10 years old in good health and CMV-seronegative.

The genes are TRBV29-1 and TRBJ1-5; TRBD1 is a possible D gene (5 bases). The germline V and J ends were trimmed by 4 bases and 4 bases, with 11 bases remaining between them. The CDR3 sequence is 13 residues long. The germline CDR1 and CDR2 sequences are SQVTM and ANQGSEA. CDR3: CSVGGGGNQPQHF. The CDR3 region has the DNA TGCAGCGTTGGCGGGGGGGGGAATCAGCCCCAGCATTTT.

The rearrangement joins TRBV27 to TRBJ2-1, with 12 bases matching TRBD2. The CDR3 loop spans 17 amino acids. In germline, CDR1 is MNHEY, CDR2 SMNVEV (reference sequence). V was clipped by 5 bases and J by 10 bases; unmatched bases: 15. CDR3 residues: CASSLIFGTSGSNEQFF. CDR3 in DNA: TGTGCCAGCAGTCTCATTTTCGGGACTAGCGGGTCCAACGAGCAGTTCTTC.

This clone appeared a single time. The rearrangement uses TRBV19 and TRBJ2-5, with D tentatively TRBD1 (6 bases). The CDR3 spans 14 residues. The germline V and J ends were trimmed by 6 bases and 5 bases, with 16 bases remaining between them. In germline, CDR1 is LNHDA, CDR2 SQIVND (reference sequence). CDR3 nucleotides: TGTGCCAGTAGCCGACAGGACGGGGTGGAGACCCAGTACTTC. Protein product: CASSRQDGVETQYF.

This chain joins TRBV2 and TRBJ1-5; TRBD1 is a possible D gene (6 bases). This CDR3 is built from 14 residues. With 7 bases removed from V and 11 bases from J, the gap between germline ends came to 21 bases. CDR1 SNHLY and CDR2 FYNNEI come from the germline V gene. In DNA form, the CDR3 reads TGTGCCAGCACCCTCAACAGGGAAAGCCCGGCCCAGCATTTT. Encoded protein: CASTLNRESPAQHF.

The rearrangement joins TRBV7-3 to TRBJ1-1; weak D call: TRBD1 (5 bases). The CDR3 is 15 residues long. Germline-derived CDR1 and CDR2 are SGHTA and FQGTGA. V was shortened by 4 bases and J by 6 bases, with 18 bases between the two germline ends. The CDR3 DNA is TGTGCCAGCAGCTCAACGGGAGGGGCCCTCTCTGAAGCTTTCTTT. The encoded protein is CASSSTGGALSEAFF.

The chain couples TRBV5-1 to TRBJ2-3; D remains ambiguous. CDR1 and CDR2 from the germline V gene are SGHRS and YFSETQ. The CDR3 is 12 residues long. V dropped 5 bases and J dropped 2 bases, with 6 bases sitting between them. CDR3 protein: CASSLNTDTQYF. The CDR3 coding sequence is TGCGCCAGCAGTCTAAACACAGATACGCAGTATTTT.

This chain links TRBV2 with TRBJ2-5; 10 nucleotides align to TRBD2. CDR3 length equals 13 residues. From germline, CDR1 is SNHLY and CDR2 FYNNEI. V shed 6 bases and J 4 bases; nucleotides not matched to a gene: 2. The CDR3 DNA is TGTGCCAGCAGAAGGACTAGCGGAGAGACCCAGTACTTC. Translation: CASRRTSGETQYF.

This chain uses TRBV18 with TRBJ2-7; TRBD2 matches at 7 bases. Germline-derived CDR1 and CDR2 are KGHSH and LQKENI. CDR3 length: 15 amino acids. J gave up 2 bases and V 7 bases, and 11 bases lay outside the gene matches. The CDR3 DNA reads TGTGCCAGCTGGGAGGGACCGACAGATGCCTACGAGCAGTACTTC. This codes for CASWEGPTDAYEQYF.

The gene calls are TRBV27 and TRBJ1-1, with D hard to call. Germline V CDR1 and CDR2: MNHEY, SMNVEV (reference sequence). The CDR3 consists of 15 residues. V was shortened by 0 bases and J by 0 bases, with 8 bases between the two germline ends. This chain's CDR3 is CASSLSAPLNTEAFF. The CDR3 DNA reads as TGTGCCAGCAGTTTATCGGCTCCACTGAACACTGAAGCTTTCTTT.